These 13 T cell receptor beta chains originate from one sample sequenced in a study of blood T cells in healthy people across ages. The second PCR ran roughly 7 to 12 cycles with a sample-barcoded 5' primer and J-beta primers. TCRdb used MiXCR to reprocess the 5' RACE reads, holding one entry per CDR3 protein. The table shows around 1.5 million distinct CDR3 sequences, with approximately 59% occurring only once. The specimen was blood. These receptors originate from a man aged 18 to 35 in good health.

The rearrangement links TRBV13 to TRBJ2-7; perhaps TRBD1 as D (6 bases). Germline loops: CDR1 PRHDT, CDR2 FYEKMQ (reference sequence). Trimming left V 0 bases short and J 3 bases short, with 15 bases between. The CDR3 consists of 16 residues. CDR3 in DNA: TGTGCCAGCAGCTTAGGACCGGAATACAGGGACTACGAGCAGTACTTC. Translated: CASSLGPEYRDYEQYF. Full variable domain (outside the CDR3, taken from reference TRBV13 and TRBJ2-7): AAGVIQSPRHLIKEKRETATLKCYPIPRHDTVYWYQQGPGQDPQFLISFYEKMQSDKGSIPDRFSAQQFSDYHSELNMSSLELGDSALYFCASSLGPEYRDYEQYFGPGTRLTVT.

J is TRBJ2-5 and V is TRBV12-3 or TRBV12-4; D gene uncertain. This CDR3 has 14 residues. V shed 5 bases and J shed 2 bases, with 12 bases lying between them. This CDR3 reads CASSLDPAQETQYF. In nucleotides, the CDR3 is TGTGCCAGCAGTCTGGACCCCGCTCAAGAGACCCAGTACTTC.

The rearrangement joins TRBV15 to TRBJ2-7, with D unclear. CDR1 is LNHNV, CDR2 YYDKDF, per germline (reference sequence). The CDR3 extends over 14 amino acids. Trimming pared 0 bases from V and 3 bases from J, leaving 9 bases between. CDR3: CATSRDRQSYEQYF. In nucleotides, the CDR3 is TGTGCCACCAGCAGAGATCGGCAGAGCTACGAGCAGTACTTC.

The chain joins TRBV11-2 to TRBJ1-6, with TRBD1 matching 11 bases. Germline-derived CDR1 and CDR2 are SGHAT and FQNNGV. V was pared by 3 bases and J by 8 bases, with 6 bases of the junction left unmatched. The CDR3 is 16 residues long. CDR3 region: CASSLGGQGVDSPLHF. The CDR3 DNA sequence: TGTGCCAGCAGCTTGGGGGGACAGGGGGTAGATTCACCCCTCCACTTT.

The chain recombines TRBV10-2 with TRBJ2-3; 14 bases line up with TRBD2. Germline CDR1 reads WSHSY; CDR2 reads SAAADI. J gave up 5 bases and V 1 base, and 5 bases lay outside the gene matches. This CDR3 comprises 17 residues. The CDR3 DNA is TGCGCCAGCAGTGAGTTACGGACTAGCGGGGGGATAGATACGCAGTATTTT. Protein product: CASSELRTSGGIDTQYF.

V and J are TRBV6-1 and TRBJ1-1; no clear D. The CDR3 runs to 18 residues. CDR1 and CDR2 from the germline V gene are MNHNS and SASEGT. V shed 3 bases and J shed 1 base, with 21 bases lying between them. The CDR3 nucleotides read TGTGCCAGCAGTGATAGAGGTGGGGAGGGCAGGAGGAACACTGAAGCTTTCTTT. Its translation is CASSDRGGEGRRNTEAFF.

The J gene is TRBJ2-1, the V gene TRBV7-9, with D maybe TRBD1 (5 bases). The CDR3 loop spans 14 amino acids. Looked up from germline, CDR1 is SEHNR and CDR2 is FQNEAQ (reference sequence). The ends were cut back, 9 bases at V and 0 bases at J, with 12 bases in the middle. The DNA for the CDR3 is TGTGCCAGTCGACGTGACAGCTCCTACAATGAGCAGTTCTTC. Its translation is CASRRDSSYNEQFF.

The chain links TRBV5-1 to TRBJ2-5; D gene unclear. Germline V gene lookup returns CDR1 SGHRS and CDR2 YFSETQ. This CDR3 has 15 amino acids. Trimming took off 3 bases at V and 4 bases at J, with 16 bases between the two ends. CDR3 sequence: CASSWAETVRETQYF. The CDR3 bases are TGCGCCAGCAGCTGGGCCGAAACGGTGAGAGAGACCCAGTACTTC.

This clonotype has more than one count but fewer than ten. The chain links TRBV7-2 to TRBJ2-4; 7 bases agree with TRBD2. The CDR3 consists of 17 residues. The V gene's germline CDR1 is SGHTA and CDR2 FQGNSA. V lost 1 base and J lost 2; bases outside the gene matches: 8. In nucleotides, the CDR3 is TGTGCCAGCAGCTTAGTATCGGGGGGTGCGTCCAAAAACATTCAGTACTTC. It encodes CASSLVSGGASKNIQYF.

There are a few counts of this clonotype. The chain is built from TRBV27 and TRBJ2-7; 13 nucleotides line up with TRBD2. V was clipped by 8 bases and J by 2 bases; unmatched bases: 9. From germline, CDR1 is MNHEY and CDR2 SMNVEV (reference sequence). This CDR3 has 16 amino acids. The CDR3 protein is CASSTVGTSGAYEQYF. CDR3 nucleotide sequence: TGTGCCAGCTCGACAGTTGGGACTAGCGGGGCCTACGAGCAGTACTTC.

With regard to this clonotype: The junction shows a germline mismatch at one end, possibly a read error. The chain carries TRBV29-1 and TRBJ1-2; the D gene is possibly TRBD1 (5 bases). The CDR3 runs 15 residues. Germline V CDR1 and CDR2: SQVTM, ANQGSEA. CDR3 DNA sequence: TGCGGCGTTGAGCCCATTCAGGGCCTCGACTATGGCTACACCTTC. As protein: CGVEPIQGLDYGYTF. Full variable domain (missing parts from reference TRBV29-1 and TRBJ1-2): SAVISQKPSRDICQRGTSLTIQCQVDSQVTMMFWYRQQPGQSLTLIATANQGSEATYESGFVIDKFPISRPNLTFSTLTVSNMSPEDSSIYLCGVEPIQGLDYGYTFGSGTRLTVV.

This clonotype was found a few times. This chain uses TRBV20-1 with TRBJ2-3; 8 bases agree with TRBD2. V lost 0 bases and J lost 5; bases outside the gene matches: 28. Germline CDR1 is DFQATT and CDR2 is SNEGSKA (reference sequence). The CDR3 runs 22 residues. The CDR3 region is CSARESEAREARREGRGDTQYF. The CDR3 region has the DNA TGCAGTGCTAGAGAAAGCGAGGCGCGGGAGGCCCGACGTGAGGGCCGAGGAGATACGCAGTATTTT.

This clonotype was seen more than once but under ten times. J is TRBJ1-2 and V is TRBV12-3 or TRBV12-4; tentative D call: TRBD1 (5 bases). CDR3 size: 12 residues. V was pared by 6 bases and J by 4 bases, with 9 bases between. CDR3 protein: CASRGTAYGYTF. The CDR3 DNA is TGTGCCAGCAGAGGGACCGCCTATGGCTACACCTTC.